The next 5 T cell receptor beta chains were all read from a single sample in a study of regulatory T cells in long-lasting Graves disease. Assembly of TCR beta libraries relied on iRepertoire HTBI primers together with Arm-PCR of CDR3 regions. MiXCR, run by TCRdb on the multiplex PCR reads, gives a single entry per CDR3 protein. The sample yields around 480,000 distinct CDR3 sequences, around 16% seen once. The sample's time point: newly diagnosed GD, antithyroid drugs for less than 3 months. There was RNA extracted from PBMCs, and the TCR library was made from it. These sequences were also reported in another study, on T cells in Graves' hyperthyroidism and ophthalmopathy.

Sequenced here: peripheral blood mononuclear cells (PBMCs), sampled at new diagnosis, from a patient treated with antithyroid drugs. Receptors were obtained from a middle-aged man with Graves disease.

This clonotype appeared a few times. The chain carries TRBV6-2 or TRBV6-3 and TRBJ1-2; D is ambiguous. The CDR3 covers 14 residues. The V end was cut by 4 bases, the J end by 4 bases, with 13 bases between. Germline V gene lookup returns CDR1 MNHEY and CDR2 SVGEGT. The CDR3 region has the DNA TGTGCCAGCAGTTTAGGCAGTTCAAGCTATGGCTACACCTTC. Amino acid sequence: CASSLGSSSYGYTF.

A note on this clonotype: A much larger clone lies a single base off, so this may be a read error. The conserved phenylalanine or tryptophan is not found at the CDR3 terminus, so this likely reflects a read error. This chain joins TRBV20-1 and TRBJ2-5; TRBD1 aligns across 10 bases. The CDR3 extends over 16 amino acids. The germline gives CDR1 DFQATT, CDR2 SNEGSKA (reference sequence). J was trimmed by 6 bases and V by 6 bases; bases with no gene match: 16. The CDR3 reads CSAMGSGTGVLKTQYY. The CDR3 coding sequence is TGCAGTGCAATGGGGAGTGGGACAGGGGTCTTGAAGACCCAGTACTAC.

Many counts were recorded for this clonotype. CDR3 residues: CASSRSGEQYF. Written as DNA, the CDR3 is TGTGCCAGCAGCCGCTCTGGGGAGCAGTACTTC. The chain recombines TRBV2 with TRBJ2-7; D not certain. The CDR3 is made up of 11 amino acids. V gave up 6 bases and J gave up 7 bases, with 10 bases separating them. Germline assignment: CDR1 SNHLY and CDR2 FYNNEI.

This chain connects TRBV6-1 to TRBJ2-1; D unresolved. The V gene lost 8 bases and the J gene lost 0 bases, with 11 bases spanning the gap. The CDR3 runs to 14 residues. Germline-derived CDR1 and CDR2 are MNHNS and SASEGT. The CDR3 reads CASFIQISYNEQFF. The CDR3, as DNA: TGTGCCAGCTTTATCCAGATCTCCTACAATGAGCAGTTCTTC.

This clonotype showed up many times. This chain links TRBV6-1 with TRBJ2-1; 11 bases map to TRBD2. V was clipped by 6 bases and J by 3 bases; unmatched bases: 4. Germline CDR1 reads MNHNS; CDR2 reads SASEGT. This CDR3 is built from 15 residues. The CDR3 DNA sequence: TGTGCCAGCAGACCCGGGACTAGCGGCTACAATGAGCAGTTCTTC. Protein: CASRPGTSGYNEQFF.